The next 22 T cell receptor beta chains were all read from a single sample in a study of regulatory T cells in long-lasting Graves disease. Building of the TCR beta libraries involved iRepertoire HTBI primers and Arm-PCR of CDR3 regions. TCRdb analysed the multiplex PCR reads with MiXCR anew, one entry per CDR3 protein. The repertoire holds 600,000 to 850,000 distinct CDR3 sequences, with approximately 31% as singletons. Regarding time point: persistent/refractory GD, antithyroid drugs over 5 years with positive TRAb. After RNA was extracted from PBMCs, the TCR library was made from it. The starting material was peripheral blood mononuclear cells (PBMCs), obtained when the disease was refractory, from a patient treated with antithyroid drugs. These receptors all stem from a female donor with Graves disease.

Only a few counts were recorded for this clonotype. The chain combines TRBV25-1 with TRBJ1-1, with TRBD1 as a possible D gene (5 bases). The CDR3 consists of 13 residues. The V gene's germline CDR1 is MGHDK and CDR2 SYGVNS. V was pared by 4 bases and J by 7 bases, with 13 bases between. The CDR3 nucleotides read TGTGCCAGCAGTGCGGGGGGGTTCGATGAAGCTTTCTTT. It translates to CASSAGGFDEAFF. The full variable domain, completed using reference TRBV25-1 and TRBJ1-1, is EADIYQTPRYLVIGTGKKITLECSQTMGHDKMYWYQQDPGMELHLIHYSYGVNSTEKGDLSSESTVSRIRTEHFPLTLESARPSHTSQYLCASSAGGFDEAFFGQGTRLTVV.

This rearrangement joins TRBV5-1 to TRBJ1-1, with 7 bases lining up with TRBD1. J was trimmed by 1 base and V by 0 bases; bases with no gene match: 9. Germline V gene lookup returns CDR1 SGHRS and CDR2 YFSETQ. The CDR3 consists of 17 residues. CDR3: CASSLAKGRGENTEAFF. The CDR3 region has the DNA TGCGCCAGCAGCTTGGCCAAGGGCAGGGGGGAGAACACTGAAGCTTTCTTT.

This clonotype was seen a handful of times. The rearrangement uses TRBV5-1 and TRBJ1-4; 7 nucleotides align to TRBD1. J was trimmed by 6 bases and V by 5 bases; bases with no gene match: 10. The CDR3 has 15 residues. Germline V CDR1 and CDR2: SGHRS, YFSETQ. The CDR3 reads CASRGGDSKHEKLFF. CDR3 DNA: TGCGCCAGCAGGGGGGGGGACAGCAAACATGAAAAACTGTTTTTT.

This clonotype was found many times. The rearrangement joins TRBV20-1 to TRBJ1-1; 7 nucleotides line up with TRBD1. With V trimmed by 6 bases and J by 4 bases, 8 bases remained unmatched. The CDR3 contains 13 residues. The V gene's germline CDR1 is DFQATT and CDR2 SNEGSKA (reference sequence). The CDR3 nucleotides read TGCAGTGCGGAGACAGGGCGGATCACTGAAGCTTTCTTT. Translation gives CSAETGRITEAFF.

This clonotype occurred a few times. The chain joins TRBV19 to TRBJ1-2, with D unresolved. Germline CDR1 reads LNHDA; CDR2 reads SQIVND (reference sequence). The CDR3 consists of 15 residues. V lost 3 bases and J lost 0, with 11 bases in between. CDR3 amino acids: CASSMSVTANYGYTF. The DNA of the CDR3 is TGTGCCAGTAGTATGTCAGTTACTGCTAACTATGGCTACACCTTC.

This clonotype was seen only a few times. The chain couples TRBV30 to TRBJ1-1; D remains unclear. Germline CDR1 GTSNPN, CDR2 SVGIG (reference sequence). Trimming cost V 0 bases and J 8 bases, with 22 bases left between them. The length of the CDR3 is 16 residues. CDR3 nucleotides: TGTGCCTGGAGTGTTTTTACCAGGCTTGCCCGATGGGAAGCTTTCTTT. Translated, it gives CAWSVFTRLARWEAFF.

This clonotype was recorded a few times. This chain links TRBV3-1 with TRBJ2-7; 10 positions match TRBD2. V trimming: 3 bases; J trimming: 0 bases; junction bases outside the gene matches: 2. This CDR3 comprises 15 residues. Germline V gene data show CDR1 as LGHDT and CDR2 as YNNKEL (reference sequence). CDR3 DNA: TGTGCCAGCAGCCACCTAGCGGGGGCCTCCTACGAGCAGTACTTC. This gives the protein CASSHLAGASYEQYF.

The chain carries TRBV29-1 and TRBJ2-5, with D possibly matching TRBD1 (6 bases). Germline loops: CDR1 SQVTM, CDR2 ANQGSEA. The CDR3 totals 13 residues. Trimming shortened V by 7 bases and J by 4 bases, and 16 bases separated the two germline ends. The CDR3 reads CSGGPGRGETQYF. CDR3 in DNA: TGCAGCGGGGGGCCGGGAAGGGGAGAGACCCAGTACTTC.

This clonotype was found many times. The chain employs TRBV24-1 and TRBJ1-2, with 7 nucleotides matching TRBD1. From germline, CDR1 is KGHDR and CDR2 SFDVKD. The J segment lost 3 bases and the V segment lost 4 bases, leaving 4 bases of the junction unmatched. The CDR3 is 14 residues long. In nucleotides, the CDR3 is TGTGCCACCAGTGACGTCGACAGGGACTATGGCTACACCTTC. This codes for CATSDVDRDYGYTF.

J is TRBJ1-5 and V is TRBV28; no clear D. Germline V lookup: CDR1 MDHEN, CDR2 SYDVKM. The CDR3 extends over 14 amino acids. The V end lost 5 bases, the J end lost 9 bases, and 17 bases lay between the germline ends. The CDR3: CASSAEGLGRPQHF. CDR3 nucleotides: TGTGCCAGCAGTGCTGAGGGCCTTGGGCGGCCCCAGCATTTT.

The rearrangement joins TRBV5-1 to TRBJ1-1; weak D call: TRBD1 (5 bases). V lost 0 bases to trimming and J lost 7 bases, with 13 bases between them. CDR1 and CDR2 (germline): SGHRS, YFSETQ. There are 14 residues in the CDR3. CDR3: CASSLDGGMGEAFF. In DNA, the CDR3 is TGCGCCAGCAGCTTGGACGGGGGGATGGGTGAAGCTTTCTTT. Using reference TRBV5-1 and TRBJ1-1 for the parts outside the CDR3, the full variable domain is KAGVTQTPRYLIKTRGQQVTLSCSPISGHRSVSWYQQTPGQGLQFLFEYFSETQRNKGNFPGRFSGRQFSNSRSEMNVSTLELGDSALYLCASSLDGGMGEAFFGQGTRLTVV.

This clonotype occurred many times. J is TRBJ1-1 and V is TRBV6-1, with TRBD1 matching over 7 bases. The length of the CDR3 is 11 residues. Trimming cost V 5 bases and J 7 bases; bases outside gene matches: 1. Germline loops: CDR1 MNHNS, CDR2 SASEGT. CDR3 sequence: CASSRDSEAFF. DNA for the CDR3: TGTGCCAGCAGTAGGGACAGTGAAGCTTTCTTT.

This clonotype showed up just a few times. The CDR3 region is CASTASRDSPLHF. CDR3 bases: TGCGCCAGCACAGCGTCTCGGGATTCACCCCTCCACTTT. V usage is TRBV5-1 and J usage is TRBJ1-6, with unresolved D. Between the trimmed V and J ends, which lost 6 bases and 8 bases, there was a span of 12 bases. This CDR3 contains 13 residues. Germline V gives CDR1 SGHRS, CDR2 YFSETQ.

The chain has TRBV19 and TRBJ1-2; 10 bases are shared with TRBD1. The CDR3 consists of 17 residues. Unmatched junction bases numbered 14, after V lost 7 bases and J lost 3 bases. In germline, CDR1 is LNHDA, CDR2 SQIVND (reference sequence). This CDR3 reads CASTDTGQGYSYYGYTF. CDR3 in DNA: TGTGCCAGTACTGATACGGGACAGGGGTACTCGTACTATGGCTACACCTTC.

This clonotype was seen more than once but under ten times. The chain employs TRBV6-1 and TRBJ1-1; D is perhaps TRBD1 (6 bases). The V gene's germline CDR1 is MNHNS and CDR2 SASEGT. The germline V and J ends were trimmed by 8 bases and 0 bases, with 16 bases remaining between them. The CDR3 sequence is 15 residues long. The CDR3 region is CASSKSQGLNTEAFF. CDR3 DNA: TGTGCCAGCTCTAAAAGTCAGGGGTTGAACACTGAAGCTTTCTTT.

J is TRBJ1-6 and V is TRBV7-2, with D perhaps TRBD1 (5 bases). Trimming cost V 1 base and J 6 bases, with 10 bases left between them. The CDR3 has 15 amino acids. The germline gives CDR1 SGHTA, CDR2 FQGNSA. The CDR3 loop is CASSLGAGINSPLHF. In nucleotides, the CDR3 is TGTGCCAGCAGCTTAGGTGCAGGGATTAATTCACCCCTCCACTTT. Full variable domain (outside the CDR3, taken from reference TRBV7-2 and TRBJ1-6): GAGVSQSPSNKVTEKGKDVELRCDPISGHTALYWYRQSLGQGLEFLIYFQGNSAPDKSGLPSDRFSAERTGGSVSTLTIQRTQQEDSAVYLCASSLGAGINSPLHFGNGTRLTVT.

This clonotype appeared a few times. This sequence joins TRBV19 and TRBJ2-7, with TRBD1 matching 8 bases. CDR1 LNHDA and CDR2 SQIVND come from the germline V gene (reference sequence). Trimming removed 5 bases from V and 2 bases from J; junction bases left unmatched: 5. CDR3 length: 14 residues. CDR3 DNA sequence: TGTGCCAGTAGTTGGCAGGGGGCCCCCTACGAGCAGTACTTC. Its translation: CASSWQGAPYEQYF.

This chain links TRBV20-1 with TRBJ1-2; 7 positions agree with TRBD1. The CDR3 consists of 15 residues. With 0 bases clipped from V and 0 bases from J, the junction kept 4 bases outside the gene matches. Germline CDR1 reads DFQATT; CDR2 reads SNEGSKA (reference sequence). CDR3 sequence (DNA): TGCAGTGCTAGAGAATCGGGACAGACTAACTATGGCTACACCTTC. Its protein is CSARESGQTNYGYTF.

In its sample, this clonotype was seen a few times. The chain links TRBV7-2 to TRBJ2-3, with 9 bases fitting TRBD2. This CDR3 spans 15 amino acids. The germline V gene encodes CDR1 SGHTA and CDR2 FQGNSA. Germline trimming cut 3 bases from V and 4 bases from J; bases unmatched to any gene: 5. In DNA, the CDR3 is TGTGCCAGCAGCTTCTCGGCGGGAGGGGCAGATACGCAGTATTTT. Translated, it gives CASSFSAGGADTQYF. Full variable domain (remainder filled in from reference TRBV7-2 and TRBJ2-3): GAGVSQSPSNKVTEKGKDVELRCDPISGHTALYWYRQSLGQGLEFLIYFQGNSAPDKSGLPSDRFSAERTGGSVSTLTIQRTQQEDSAVYLCASSFSAGGADTQYFGPGTRLTVL.

This clonotype was observed a few times. The chain uses TRBV19 and TRBJ1-1; D gene uncertain. CDR1 and CDR2 (germline): LNHDA, SQIVND (reference sequence). The CDR3 length is 16 residues. Trimming pared 5 bases from V and 1 base from J, leaving 17 bases between. The CDR3 bases are TGTGCCAGTAGTCTACGCTGGCAGCTACCGAACACTGAAGCTTTCTTT. Its protein product is CASSLRWQLPNTEAFF.

This sequence joins TRBV6-9 and TRBJ1-1, with unresolved D. V was clipped by 2 bases and J by 9 bases, with 10 bases between them. The germline V gene encodes CDR1 MNHGY and CDR2 SVAAGI. This CDR3 has 12 amino acids. In nucleotides, the CDR3 is TGTGCCAGCAGTTATGCAAAAGGCCAAGCTTTCTTT. Protein product: CASSYAKGQAFF.

This clonotype was detected only once. This may come from a read error, since a much larger clone is one base off. Given the absence of the conserved phenylalanine or tryptophan at the CDR3 end, a read error is likely. The chain is built from TRBV6-1 and TRBJ1-1; TRBD1 matches 9 bases. V lost 6 bases to trimming and J lost 5 bases; unmatched junction nucleotides: 4. The CDR3 spans 13 residues. CDR1 is MNHNS and CDR2 is SASEGT in the germline V gene. CDR3 nucleotides: TGTGCCAGCAGCGGACAGGGGAAAACTGAAGCTTTCTCT. Translating it yields CASSGQGKTEAFS.